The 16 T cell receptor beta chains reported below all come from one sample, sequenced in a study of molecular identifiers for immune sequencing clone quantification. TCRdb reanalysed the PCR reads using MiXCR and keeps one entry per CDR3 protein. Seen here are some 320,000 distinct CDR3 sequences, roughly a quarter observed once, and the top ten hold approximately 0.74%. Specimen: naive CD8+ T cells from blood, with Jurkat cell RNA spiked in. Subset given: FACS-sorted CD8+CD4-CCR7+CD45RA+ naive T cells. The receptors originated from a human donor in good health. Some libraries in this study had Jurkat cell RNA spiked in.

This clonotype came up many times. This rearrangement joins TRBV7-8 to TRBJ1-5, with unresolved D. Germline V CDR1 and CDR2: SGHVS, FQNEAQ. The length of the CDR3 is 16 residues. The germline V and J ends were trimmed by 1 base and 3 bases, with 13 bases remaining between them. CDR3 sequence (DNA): TGTGCCAGCAGCTTAGTGTTGGGGAGAGTCAATCAGCCCCAGCATTTT. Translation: CASSLVLGRVNQPQHF. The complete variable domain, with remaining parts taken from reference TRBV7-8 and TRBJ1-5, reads GAGVSQSPRYKVAKRGQDVALRCDPISGHVSLFWYQQALGQGPEFLTYFQNEAQLDKSGLPSDRFFAERPEGSVSTLKIQRTQQEDSAVYLCASSLVLGRVNQPQHFGDGTRLSIL.

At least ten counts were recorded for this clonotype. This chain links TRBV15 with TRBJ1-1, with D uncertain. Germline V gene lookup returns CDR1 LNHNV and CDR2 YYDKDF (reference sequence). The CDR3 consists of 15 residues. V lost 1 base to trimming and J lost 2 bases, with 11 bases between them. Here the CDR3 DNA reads TGTGCCACCAGCAGAGCCCCAGAGGCTAACACTGAAGCTTTCTTT. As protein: CATSRAPEANTEAFF.

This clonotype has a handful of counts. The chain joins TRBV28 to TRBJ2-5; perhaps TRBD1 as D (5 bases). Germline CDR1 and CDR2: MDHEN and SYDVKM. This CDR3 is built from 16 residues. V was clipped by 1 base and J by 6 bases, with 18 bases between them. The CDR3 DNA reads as TGTGCCAGCAGTTTATCCACAGCAGGGATTAGACAGACCCAGTACTTC. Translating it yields CASSLSTAGIRQTQYF.

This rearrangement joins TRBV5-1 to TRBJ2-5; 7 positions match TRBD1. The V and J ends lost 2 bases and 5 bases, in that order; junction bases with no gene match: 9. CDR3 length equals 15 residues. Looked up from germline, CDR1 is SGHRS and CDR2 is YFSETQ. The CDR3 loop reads CASSFKGGAGETQYF. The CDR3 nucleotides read TGCGCCAGCAGCTTTAAAGGGGGCGCCGGGGAGACCCAGTACTTC.

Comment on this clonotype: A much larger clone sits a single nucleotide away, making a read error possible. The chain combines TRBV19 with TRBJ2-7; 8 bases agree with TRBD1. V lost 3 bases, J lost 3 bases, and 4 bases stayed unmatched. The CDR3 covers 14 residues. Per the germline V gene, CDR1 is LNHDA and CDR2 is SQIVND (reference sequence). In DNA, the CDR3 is TGTGCCAGTAGTATGGGGACAGGCGGCTACGAGCAGTACTTC. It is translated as CASSMGTGGYEQYF.

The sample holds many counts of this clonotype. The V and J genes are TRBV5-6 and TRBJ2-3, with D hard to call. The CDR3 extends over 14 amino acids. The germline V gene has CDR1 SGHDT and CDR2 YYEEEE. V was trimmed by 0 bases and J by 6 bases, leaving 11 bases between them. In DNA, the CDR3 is TGTGCCAGCAGCTTGGCGCAGGTCCGGGATACGCAGTATTTT. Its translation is CASSLAQVRDTQYF.

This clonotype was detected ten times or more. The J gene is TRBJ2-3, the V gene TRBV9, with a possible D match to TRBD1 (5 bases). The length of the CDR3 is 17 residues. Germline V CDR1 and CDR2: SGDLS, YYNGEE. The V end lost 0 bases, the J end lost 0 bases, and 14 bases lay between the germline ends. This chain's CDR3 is CASSVGPDKSSTDTQYF. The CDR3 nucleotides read TGTGCCAGCAGCGTAGGACCGGACAAATCTAGCACAGATACGCAGTATTTT.

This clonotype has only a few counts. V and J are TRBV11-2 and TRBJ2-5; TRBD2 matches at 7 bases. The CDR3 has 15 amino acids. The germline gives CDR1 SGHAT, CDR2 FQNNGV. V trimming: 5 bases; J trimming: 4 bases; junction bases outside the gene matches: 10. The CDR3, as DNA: TGTGCCAGCAGCCCGGGGCAGCGGGGAGGAGAGACCCAGTACTTC. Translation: CASSPGQRGGETQYF. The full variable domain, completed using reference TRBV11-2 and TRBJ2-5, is EAGVAQSPRYKIIEKRQSVAFWCNPISGHATLYWYQQILGQGPKLLIQFQNNGVVDDSQLPKDRFSAERLKGVDSTLKIQPAKLEDSAVYLCASSPGQRGGETQYFGPGTRLLVL.

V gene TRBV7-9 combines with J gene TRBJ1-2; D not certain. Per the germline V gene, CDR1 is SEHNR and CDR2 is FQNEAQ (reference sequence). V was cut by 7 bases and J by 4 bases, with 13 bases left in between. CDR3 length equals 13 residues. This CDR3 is CASTPEGSYGYTF. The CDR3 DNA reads TGTGCCAGCACCCCTGAGGGTTCCTATGGCTACACCTTC.

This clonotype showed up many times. The CDR3 spells CASLVGTGGVTEAFF. The DNA of the CDR3 is TGTGCCAGTCTCGTGGGGACAGGGGGAGTTACTGAAGCTTTCTTT. The rearrangement uses TRBV19 and TRBJ1-1, with TRBD1 identical over 11 bases. The junction had 10 bases not matched to a gene; V was cut back by 8 bases and J by 5 bases. CDR3 size: 15 residues. Per germline, CDR1 LNHDA and CDR2 SQIVND (reference sequence).

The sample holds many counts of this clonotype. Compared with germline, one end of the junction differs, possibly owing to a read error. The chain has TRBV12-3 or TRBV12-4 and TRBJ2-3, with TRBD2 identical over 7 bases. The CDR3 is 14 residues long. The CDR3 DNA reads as TGTGCCAGCAGTATAGCGGGTGGCACAGATACGCAGTATTTT. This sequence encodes CASSIAGGTDTQYF.

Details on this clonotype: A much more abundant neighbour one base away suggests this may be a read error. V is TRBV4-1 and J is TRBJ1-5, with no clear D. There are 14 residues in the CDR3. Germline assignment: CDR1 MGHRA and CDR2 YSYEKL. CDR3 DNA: TGCGCCGGCAGCCAAGATCTAGGGAATCAGCCCCAGCATTTT. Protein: CAGSQDLGNQPQHF.

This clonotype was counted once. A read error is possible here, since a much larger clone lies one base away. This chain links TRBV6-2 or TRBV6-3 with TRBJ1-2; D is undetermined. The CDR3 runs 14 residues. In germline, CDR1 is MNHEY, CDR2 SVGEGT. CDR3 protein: CASSYVGSGYGYPF. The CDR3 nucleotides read TGTGCCAGCAGTTACGTAGGAAGCGGCTATGGCTACCCCTTC.

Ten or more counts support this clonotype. The CDR3 DNA reads as TGTGCCAGCAGCGTAGCACTAACCGGGGGCGAGCAGTACTTC. Translated: CASSVALTGGEQYF. V and J are TRBV9 and TRBJ2-7, with D tentatively TRBD2 (6 bases). V lost 0 bases and J 6 bases, leaving 13 bases between the germline ends. CDR3 size: 14 residues. Germline V CDR1 and CDR2: SGDLS, YYNGEE.

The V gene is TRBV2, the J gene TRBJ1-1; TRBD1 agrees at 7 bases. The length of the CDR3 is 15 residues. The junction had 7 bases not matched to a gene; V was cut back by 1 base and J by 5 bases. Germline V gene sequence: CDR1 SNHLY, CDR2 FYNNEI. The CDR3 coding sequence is TGTGCCAGCAGTGAAGAGGCTTCAGGGGGAACTGAAGCTTTCTTT. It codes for CASSEEASGGTEAFF. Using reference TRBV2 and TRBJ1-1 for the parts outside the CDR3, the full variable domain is EPEVTQTPSHQVTQMGQEVILRCVPISNHLYFYWYRQILGQKVEFLVSFYNNEISEKSEIFDDQFSVERPDGSNFTLKIRSTKLEDSAMYFCASSEEASGGTEAFFGQGTRLTVV.

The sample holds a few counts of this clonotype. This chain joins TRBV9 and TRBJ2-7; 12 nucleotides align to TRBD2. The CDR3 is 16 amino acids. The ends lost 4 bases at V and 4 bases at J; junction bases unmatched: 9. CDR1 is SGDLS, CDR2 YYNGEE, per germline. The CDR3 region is CASSLGLAGLEYEQYF. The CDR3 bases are TGTGCCAGCAGCCTGGGACTAGCGGGTTTGGAGTACGAGCAGTACTTC. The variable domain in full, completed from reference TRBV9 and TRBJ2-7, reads DSGVTQTPKHLITATGQRVTLRCSPRSGDLSVYWYQQSLDQGLQFLIQYYNGEERAKGNILERFSAQQFPDLHSELNLSSLELGDSALYFCASSLGLAGLEYEQYFGPGTRLTVT.